These 4 T cell receptor beta chains originate from one sample sequenced in a study of human T cells and chemical hapten exposure. In TCRdb, the RACE reads were re-called with MiXCR into one record per CDR3 protein. The table lists tens of thousands of distinct CDR3 sequences, 10% of them singletons. Noted time point: patch test 1, 2 weeks after DPC sensitization. Described treatment: therapeutic diphenylcyclopropenone sensitization with weekly scalp DPC. Sequencing used whole blood, obtained in connection with sensitization to the hapten diphenylcyclopropenone (DPC). The receptors were gathered from a woman aged 50 to 60 with alopecia areata. Some clones in this sample may be carry-over from other donors' samples.

This clonotype came up a few times. V usage is TRBV3-1 and J usage is TRBJ2-6; 8 bases are shared with TRBD2. Trimming at V came to 1 base and at J to 12 bases, leaving 5 bases not matched to a gene. CDR3 size: 14 residues. Germline V lookup: CDR1 LGHDT, CDR2 YNNKEL (reference sequence). CDR3 residues: CASSQAGTRGVLTF. The CDR3 DNA is TGTGCCAGCAGCCAAGCCGGGACTAGAGGCGTCCTGACTTTC. The full variable domain, with the rest looked up from reference TRBV3-1 and TRBJ2-6, is DTAVSQTPKYLVTQMGNDKSIKCEQNLGHDTMYWYKQDSKKFLKIMFSYNNKELIINETVPNRFSPKSPDKAHLNLHINSLELGDSAVYFCASSQAGTRGVLTFGAGSRLTVL.

This chain connects TRBV6-2 or TRBV6-3 to TRBJ2-4; D might be TRBD2 (6 bases). The length of the CDR3 is 15 residues. CDR1 and CDR2 (germline): MNHEY, SVGEGT. The V gene lost 7 bases and the J gene lost 0 bases, with 13 bases spanning the gap. The CDR3 sequence: CASKGAGLAKNIQYF. The CDR3 DNA reads TGTGCCAGCAAGGGCGCGGGGTTAGCCAAAAACATTCAGTACTTC.

V gene TRBV2 combines with J gene TRBJ2-2; 12 nucleotides align to TRBD1. This CDR3 spans 16 amino acids. V lost 1 base to trimming and J lost 7 bases; unmatched junction nucleotides: 4. The germline gives CDR1 SNHLY, CDR2 FYNNEI. DNA for the CDR3: TGTGCCAGCAGTGAAGTGGGACAGGGGGCCGGCGGGGAGCTGTTTTTT. This encodes CASSEVGQGAGGELFF.

This clonotype was detected many times. The rearrangement links TRBV12-3 or TRBV12-4 to TRBJ2-1, with D perhaps TRBD1 or TRBD2 (6 bases each). CDR3 length equals 15 residues. V lost 3 bases to trimming and J lost 7 bases, with 16 bases between them. The CDR3: CASSLTGAIGNEQFF. CDR3 sequence (DNA): TGTGCCAGCAGTTTGACGGGGGCCATAGGAAATGAGCAGTTCTTC.